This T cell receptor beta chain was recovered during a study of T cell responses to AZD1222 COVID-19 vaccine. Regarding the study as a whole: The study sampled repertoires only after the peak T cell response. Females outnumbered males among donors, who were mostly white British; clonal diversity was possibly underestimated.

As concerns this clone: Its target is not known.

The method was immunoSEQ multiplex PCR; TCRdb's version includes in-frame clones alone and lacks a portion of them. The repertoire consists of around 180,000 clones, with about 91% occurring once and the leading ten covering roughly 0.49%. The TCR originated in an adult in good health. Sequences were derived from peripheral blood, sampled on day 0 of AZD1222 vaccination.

DNA of the CDR3: TGTGCCATCAAACCGGGCCCCGGCTCGGATACGCAGTATTTT. Translating it yields CAIKPGPGSDTQYF. This chain links TRBV27 with TRBJ2-3; unclear D gene. V was pared by 10 bases and J by 6 bases, with 20 bases between. Germline CDR1 MNHEY, CDR2 SMNVEV (reference sequence). The CDR3 contains 14 residues.